Detailed here is one T cell receptor beta chain. Antigen: not known. Germline assignment: CDR1 SGHVS and CDR2 FNYEAQ. V lost 5 bases and J 2 bases, leaving 13 bases between the germline ends. The CDR3 runs 14 residues. Sequenced by immunoSEQ multiplex PCR; TCRdb stores in-frame clones only, minus some. The sample records approximately 280,000 clones, just over 85% being singletons. This sample stems from a study of cytomegalovirus exposure and HLA in healthy donors. Study-level findings and limits: The classifier reportedly diagnosed cytomegalovirus status with high sensitivity and specificity.

Sequencing was done on a sample of PBMCs. V is TRBV7-6 and J is TRBJ2-7; tentative D call: TRBD1 (6 bases). The TCR originated in a woman younger than 30 in good health and CMV-seronegative. The DNA of the CDR3 is TGTGCCAGCAGCCTTTGGGACACCACCTACGAGCAGTACTTC. Translating it yields CASSLWDTTYEQYF.